A selection of T cell receptor beta chains follows, all from one sample in a study of blood T cell repertoires in COVID-19. Method: immunoSEQ multiplex PCR; TCRdb's copy keeps in-frame clones and lacks some. Of around 150,000 clones listed, about 80% are singletons. The sequenced sample was peripheral blood. All receptors come from a woman aged 55-75 years with acute or convalescent COVID-19. The CDR3 runs from the conserved cysteine through the conserved F or W. A D gene is named only where the DNA matches it firmly. Size is stated for part of the rows, as once, few or many counts, or as a class when the clone is expanded.

>.|TRBJ1-2|TRBV2|TRBD1
TGTGCCAAAACAGGGGGCTCTGGCTATGGCTACACCTTC
CAKTGGSGYGYTF
>.|TRBJ1-5|TRBV12-3/TRBV12-4|.
TGTGCCAGTAGAATTAGGGAGAACCAGCCCCAGCATTTT
CASRIRENQPQHF
>.|TRBJ1-5|TRBV24-1|.
TGTGCCACCAGTGGTGGGAGGTATAGCAATCAGCCCCAGCATTTT
CATSGGRYSNQPQHF
>.|TRBJ2-3|TRBV9|TRBD2
TGTGCCAGCAGCGTAGGGACTAGCGCCAGCACAGATACGCAGTATTTT
CASSVGTSASTDTQYF
>.|TRBJ2-1|TRBV7-3|TRBD2
TGTGCCAGCAGTCAAGCGGGAGGGCCCTATGAGCAGTTCTTC
CASSQAGGPYEQFF
>.|TRBJ2-3|TRBV7-9|.
TGTGCCAGCAGCTTATTAGCGAGTATCACAGATACGCAGTATTTT
CASSLLASITDTQYF
>.|TRBJ2-1|TRBV29-1|.
TGCAGCGTGGCCAATTGGTTTTCCTACAATGAGCAGTTCTTC
CSVANWFSYNEQFF
>once|TRBJ2-5|TRBV12-3/TRBV12-4|.
TGTGCCAGCAGTTCGCCTAGCTGGGTGACCCAGTACTTC
CASSSPSWVTQYF
>.|TRBJ2-1|TRBV29-1|.
TGCAGCGTTGTCTTGGCTAGCCGGGGCAATGAGCAGTTCTTC
CSVVLASRGNEQFF
>once|TRBJ1-1|TRBV25-1|.
TGTGCCAGCAGCATCAGGGGGAACACTGAAGCTTTCTTT
CASSIRGNTEAFF
>.|TRBJ1-1|TRBV7-3|.
TGTGCCAGCAGCTTAATGGTGCTCAGGGAATCCACTGAAGCTTTCTTT
CASSLMVLRESTEAFF
>.|TRBJ1-1|TRBV10-3|.
TGTGCCATCAGTGACCGGGGCGGGAGCACTGAAGCTTTCTTT
CAISDRGGSTEAFF
>.|TRBJ2-2|TRBV11-2|.
TGTGCCAGCAGCCCCCAGGTATCCGGGGAGCTGTTTTTT
CASSPQVSGELFF
>.|TRBJ1-6|TRBV30|.
TGTGCCTGGCAATCAGGGACAATGGGGAATTCACCCCTCCACTTT
CAWQSGTMGNSPLHF
>.|TRBJ2-1|TRBV6-6|TRBD2
TGTGCCAGCAGTGCGCTAGCGGGAGTCTACAATGAGCAGTTCTTC
CASSALAGVYNEQFF
>.|TRBJ1-6|TRBV20-1|TRBD1
TGCAGTGCTAGTGGGACAGGGGTATCACCCCTCCACTTT
CSASGTGVSPLHF
>few|TRBJ1-2|TRBV11-2|TRBD1
TGTGCCAGCAGCTCGGACAGGGCCAATGGCTACACCTTC
CASSSDRANGYTF
>once|TRBJ2-7|TRBV3-1/TRBV3-2|TRBD2
TGTGCCAAGGGGCGGGAGGCCTACGAGCAGTACTTC
CAKGREAYEQYF
>.|TRBJ2-3|TRBV20-1|.
TGCAGTGCTAGTCAGGGGTCAGATACGCAGTATTTT
CSASQGSDTQYF
>.|TRBJ2-7|TRBV6-5|TRBD1
TGTGCCATCTCCGGGACAGGGTCCTACGAGCAGTACTTC
CAISGTGSYEQYF
>.|TRBJ1-2|TRBV18|TRBD1
TGTGCCAGCTCGCCCCCGGGACAGGGCCATCTCGTCTTC
CASSPPGQGHLVF
>.|TRBJ2-7|TRBV24-1|.
TGTGCCACCAGGTCACCATGGGTCTGGGGCGGATCAAGCTCCTACGAGCAGTACTTC
CATRSPWVWGGSSSYEQYF
>.|TRBJ1-6|TRBV27|.
TGTGCCAGCAGTTTAAGCGACGGTAGAGGAGCACCCCTCCACTTT
CASSLSDGRGAPLHF
>.|TRBJ1-3|TRBV27|TRBD1
TGTGCCAGCAAGAGAACAGGGGGACCCTCTGGAAACACCATATATTTT
CASKRTGGPSGNTIYF
>.|TRBJ2-5|TRBV11-3|TRBD1
TGTGCCAGCAGCCCGAAGGACAGGGCAGGTAGAGAGACCCAGTACTTC
CASSPKDRAGRETQYF
>.|TRBJ2-7|TRBV7-9|.
TGTGCCAGCAGCTCGGACCAGGGACTTCTAAACTTC
CASSSDQGLLNF
>.|TRBJ2-3|TRBV3-1/TRBV3-2|.
TGTGCCAGCAGCCAAGAAGGTGCGGGCCCCTCTAGCACAGATACGCAGTATTTT
CASSQEGAGPSSTDTQYF
>few|TRBJ1-2|TRBV5-1|.
TGCGCCAGCAGCTTCACCAGGGTGCAGGGCTATGGCTACACCTTC
CASSFTRVQGYGYTF
>.|TRBJ2-1|TRBV6-4|.
TGTGCCAGCAGTCCGGGATTCAACTACAATGAGCAGTTCTTC
CASSPGFNYNEQFF
>.|TRBJ1-2|TRBV4-1|.
TGCGCCAGCAGCCAAGGTGGGAGGATTGGACTAGCCTCGGGCTACACCTTC
CASSQGGRIGLASGYTF
>few|TRBJ2-1|TRBV19|TRBD2
TGTGCCAGTAGTATTGGGGCTAGCGGGAGGGCTTTGGATGAGCAGTTCTTC
CASSIGASGRALDEQFF
>.|TRBJ1-2|TRBV5-6|.
TGTGCCAGCAGCCCCGGACAGAACTATGGCTACACCTTC
CASSPGQNYGYTF
>once|TRBJ1-3|TRBV7-3|TRBD1
TGTGCCAGCAGCGCCCAGGGGGGAGACACCATATATTTT
CASSAQGGDTIYF
>.|TRBJ1-2|TRBV6-5|.
TGTGCCAGCAGGTCAACAGGGTGGGACTATGGCTACACCTTC
CASRSTGWDYGYTF
>.|TRBJ2-7|TRBV9|TRBD1
TGTGCCAGCAGCGGGGCCACCGGGACAGGGGGCTACGAGCAGTACTTC
CASSGATGTGGYEQYF
>.|TRBJ2-3|TRBV4-3|.
TGCGCCAGCAGCCAAGAGTCGAGCGCCCTGGGGCGCACAGATACGCAGTATTTT
CASSQESSALGRTDTQYF
>.|TRBJ1-1|TRBV18|TRBD1
TGTGCCAGCTCACCCCGGGACAGCTCTGAAGCTTTCTTT
CASSPRDSSEAFF
>once|TRBJ1-4|TRBV27|.
TGTGCCAGCAGATCGGGGGGCGCGGATGAAAAACTGTTTTTT
CASRSGGADEKLFF
>.|TRBJ1-1|TRBV6-6|.
TGTGCCAGCGCCGACGGACAGAACACTGAAGCTTTCTTT
CASADGQNTEAFF
>once|TRBJ2-7|TRBV11-2|.
TGTGCCAGCAGCTTAGGGGGCCGACATCGACCCTACGAGCAGTACTTC
CASSLGGRHRPYEQYF
>.|TRBJ2-6|TRBV3-1/TRBV3-2|TRBD2
TGTGCCAGCAGCCAAGAAAGCGGGAGGGCCTCTGGGGCCAACGTCCTGACTTTC
CASSQESGRASGANVLTF
>few|TRBJ1-5|TRBV27|.
TGTGCCAGCAGGGGTGCGGGGGGGCTAAGGGATCAGCCCCAGCATTTT
CASRGAGGLRDQPQHF
>.|TRBJ1-3|TRBV7-9|TRBD1
TGTGCCAGCAGCTTAGACCCGGACAGGGGGTATTTT
CASSLDPDRGYF
>.|TRBJ1-4|TRBV5-1|TRBD1
TGCGCCAGCAGCTATGGAGGGACAGGGGTCCTTGGTAATGAAAAACTGTTTTTT
CASSYGGTGVLGNEKLFF
>.|TRBJ2-1|TRBV5-4|.
TGTGCCAGCAGCTTGGAGGCCAGGGAGCAGTTCTTC
CASSLEAREQFF
>.|TRBJ2-1|TRBV28|.
TGTGCCAGCAGTTTAAGGCGGGGAAGCTCCTACAATGAGCAGTTCTTC
CASSLRRGSSYNEQFF
>once|TRBJ1-2|TRBV7-6|TRBD1
TGTGCCAGCAGCTTAGCTTCGGACAGGGAGAAGGATGGCTACACCTTC
CASSLASDREKDGYTF
>.|TRBJ1-2|TRBV6-5|.
TGTGCCAGCAGTTACGTTTACCCCGGGGATGGCTACACCTTC
CASSYVYPGDGYTF